This T cell receptor beta chain was found in a study of shared clonotypes between healthy human individuals. Libraries were prepared by immunoSEQ multiplex PCR; TCRdb keeps only in-frame clonotypes and omits some of them. This sample has about 110,000 clones; approximately 70% occur once, and the top ten carry almost 25%. This clone was counted only a few times. The clonotype comes from a woman in her 30s in good health. The sequenced sample consisted of memory CD8+ T cells sorted from blood. Subset indicated: CD45RO+ cells pooled with CCR7-negative TemRA cells.

CDR3 sequence: CASTESGSGYEQYF. The CDR3 DNA follows: TGTGCCAGCACCGAATCGGGCTCCGGCTACGAGCAGTACTTC. The rearrangement uses TRBV7-9 and TRBJ2-7; D is ambiguous. With 7 bases removed from V and 3 bases from J, the gap between germline ends came to 16 bases. Germline V lookup: CDR1 SEHNR, CDR2 FQNEAQ (reference sequence). This CDR3 comprises 14 residues.